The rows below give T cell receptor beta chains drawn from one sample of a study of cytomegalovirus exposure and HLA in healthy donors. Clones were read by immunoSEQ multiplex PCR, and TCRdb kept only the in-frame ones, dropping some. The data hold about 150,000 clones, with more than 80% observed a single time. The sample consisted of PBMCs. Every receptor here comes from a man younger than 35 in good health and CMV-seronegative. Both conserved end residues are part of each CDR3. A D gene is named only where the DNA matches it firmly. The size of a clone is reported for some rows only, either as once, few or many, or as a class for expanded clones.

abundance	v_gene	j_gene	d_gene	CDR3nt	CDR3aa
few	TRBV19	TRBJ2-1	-	TGTGCCAGTAGTGAACCGAATGGGACTGGCTACAATGAGCAGTTCTTC	CASSEPNGTGYNEQFF
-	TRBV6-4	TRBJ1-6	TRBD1	TGTGCCAGCAGCGACCTCCCCCCCGGGACAGGGGATCCCGGGGAGTATAATTCACCCCTCCACTTT	CASSDLPPGTGDPGEYNSPLHF
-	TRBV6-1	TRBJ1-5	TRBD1	TGTGCCAGCAGTGCCTCAAGGCGAGGGGGCGCGTATCAGCCCCAGCATTTT	CASSASRRGGAYQPQHF
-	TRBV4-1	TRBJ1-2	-	TGCGCCAGCAGCCAACCCACTAGATTTAACTATGGCTACACCTTC	CASSQPTRFNYGYTF
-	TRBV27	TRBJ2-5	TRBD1	TGTGCCAGCAGGAAGACAGGGGCCGAGACCCAGTACTTC	CASRKTGAETQYF
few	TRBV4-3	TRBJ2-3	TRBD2	TGCGCCAGCAGCCCGGGGACTAGCGCGAGCACAGATACGCAGTATTTT	CASSPGTSASTDTQYF
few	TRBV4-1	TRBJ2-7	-	TGCGCCAGCAGCCAAGGAGGATCAGCTACCTACGAGCAGTACTTC	CASSQGGSATYEQYF
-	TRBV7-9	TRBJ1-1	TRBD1	TGTGCCAGCAGCCCACGGACAGGGGGCACTGAAGCTTTCTTT	CASSPRTGGTEAFF
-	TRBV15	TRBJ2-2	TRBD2	TGTGCCACCAGGCCCCGGGAGGGGACCGGGGAGCTGTTTTTT	CATRPREGTGELFF
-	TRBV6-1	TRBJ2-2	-	TGTGCCAGCAGAGGAGAAATAGACGGGGAGCTGTTTTTT	CASRGEIDGELFF
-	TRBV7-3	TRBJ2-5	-	TGTGCCAGCAGCTTGTATGGTCGGGAAGAGACCCAGTACTTC	CASSLYGREETQYF
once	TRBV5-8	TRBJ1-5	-	TGTGCCAGCAACGACAGAGACAATCAGCCCCAGCATTTT	CASNDRDNQPQHF
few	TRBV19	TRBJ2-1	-	TGTGCCAGTAGTATCCAGGGGCCCAATGAGCAGTTCTTC	CASSIQGPNEQFF
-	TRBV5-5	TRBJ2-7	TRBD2	TGTGCCAGCAGCTTGGAGCCTAGCGGGGGCTCCTACGAGCAGTACTTC	CASSLEPSGGSYEQYF
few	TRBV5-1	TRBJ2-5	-	TGCGCCAGCAGCCTCCAAGAGACCCAGTACTTC	CASSLQETQYF
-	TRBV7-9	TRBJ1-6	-	TGTGCCAGCAGCTTAGAGGAAGGGAGAAATTCACCCCTCCACTTT	CASSLEEGRNSPLHF
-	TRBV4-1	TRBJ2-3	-	TGCGCCAGCAGCCAAGTTCCAGGGATCACAGATACGCAGTATTTT	CASSQVPGITDTQYF
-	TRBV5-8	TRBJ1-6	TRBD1	TGTGCCAGCAGCCGCTGGACAGGTGGGTCCGGATCACCCCTCCACTTT	CASSRWTGGSGSPLHF
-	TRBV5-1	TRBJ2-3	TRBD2	TGCGCCAGCAGCGAACGCGGGGGACGGGATACGCAGTATTTT	CASSERGGRDTQYF
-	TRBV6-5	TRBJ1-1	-	TGTGCCAGCAGTTACTCGCAGGGCATGACTGAAGCTTTCTTT	CASSYSQGMTEAFF
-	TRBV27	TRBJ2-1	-	TGTGCCAGCAACCCGTTTCAGGGATTCAATGAGCAGTTCTTC	CASNPFQGFNEQFF
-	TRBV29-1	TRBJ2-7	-	TGCAGCGTTGACGGCCTGCCAGGGCCCGCTGACGAGCAGTACTTC	CSVDGLPGPADEQYF
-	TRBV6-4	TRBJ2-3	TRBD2	TGTGCCAGCAGTCAAGAGAGCGGGGGCCCTTCAGATACGCAGTATTTT	CASSQESGGPSDTQYF
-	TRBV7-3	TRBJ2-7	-	TGTGCCAGCAGCTTCGGGGGAAACTACGAGCAGTACTTC	CASSFGGNYEQYF
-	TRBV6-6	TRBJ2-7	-	TGTGCCAGCGGGGCCGCATCCTACGAGCAGTACTTC	CASGAASYEQYF
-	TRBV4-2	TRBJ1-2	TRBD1	TGTGCCAGCAGCCTCCGTCTTTGGAGGATTTTCCCGCGGGGACAGAATAATTATGGCTACACCTTC	CASSLRLWRIFPRGQNNYGYTF
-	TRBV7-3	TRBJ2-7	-	TGTGCCAGCAGCTTATCCGGGTCTGGCTACGAGCAGTACTTC	CASSLSGSGYEQYF
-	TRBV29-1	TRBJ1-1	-	TGCAGCGTTGGGCAGATCACTGAAGCTTTCTTT	CSVGQITEAFF
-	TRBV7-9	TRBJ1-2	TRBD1	TGTGCCAGCAGCAAACAGGGGATCTATGGCTACACCTTC	CASSKQGIYGYTF
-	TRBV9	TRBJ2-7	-	TGTGCCAGCAGCGTGGGGGACAACCCCTACGAGCAGTACTTC	CASSVGDNPYEQYF
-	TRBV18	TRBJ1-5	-	TGTGCCAGCTCACCCCCGAATTCATTTGCGAATCAGCCCCAGCATTTT	CASSPPNSFANQPQHF
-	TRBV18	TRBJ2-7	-	TGTGCCAGCTCACTACTGGGGCCGGGCGAGCAGTACTTC	CASSLLGPGEQYF
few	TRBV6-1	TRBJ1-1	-	TGTGCCAGCAGTGTAGGAGGGACTGAAGCTTTCTTT	CASSVGGTEAFF
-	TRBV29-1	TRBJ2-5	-	TGCAGCGTTGATGTGAACAGACAGCAGTACTTC	CSVDVNRQQYF
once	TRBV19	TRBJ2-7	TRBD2	TGTGCCAGTAGTACTAGCGGGAGGCACGAGCAGTACTTC	CASSTSGRHEQYF
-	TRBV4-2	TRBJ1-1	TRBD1	TGTGCCAGCAGCCCGACAGGGGGAAGAAACACTGAAGCTTTCTTT	CASSPTGGRNTEAFF
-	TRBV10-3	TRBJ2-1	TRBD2	TGTGCCATAGGGGGACTAGCGGGAGCAGGGGAGCAGTTCTTC	CAIGGLAGAGEQFF
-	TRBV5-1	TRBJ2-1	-	TGCGCCAGCAGCTCATACCGGGACTATGAGCAGTTCTTC	CASSSYRDYEQFF
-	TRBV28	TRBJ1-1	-	TGTGCCAGCAGTTTCGCGGCAGGGTTGTCCTTCACTGAAGCTTTCTTT	CASSFAAGLSFTEAFF
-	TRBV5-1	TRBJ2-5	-	TGCGCCAGCGGGACTGGATCACAAGAGACCCAGTACTTC	CASGTGSQETQYF
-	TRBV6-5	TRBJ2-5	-	TGTGCCAGCAGTAGGGGATGGGGGCGGCGGGAGACCCAGTACTTC	CASSRGWGRRETQYF
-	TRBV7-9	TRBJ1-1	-	TGTGCCAGCAGCTTAACAGCCGAAGCTTTCTTT	CASSLTAEAFF
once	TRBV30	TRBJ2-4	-	TGTGCCTGGAGATCTGTTCTTACGGGAGTGGTAAACATTCAGTACTTC	CAWRSVLTGVVNIQYF
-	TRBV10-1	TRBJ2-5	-	TGCGCCAGCAGTGAATCGGGAGAGACCCAGTACTTC	CASSESGETQYF
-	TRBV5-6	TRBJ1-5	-	TGTGCCAGCAGCTTGGAATTTCGGGTGAGGAACAATCAGCCCCAGCATTTT	CASSLEFRVRNNQPQHF
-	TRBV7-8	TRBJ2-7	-	TGTGCCAGCAGCTCGGGACTGAACTACGAGCAGTACTTC	CASSSGLNYEQYF
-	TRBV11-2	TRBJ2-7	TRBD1	TGTGCCAGCAGCACGGGACAGCGCTCCTACGAGCAGTACTTC	CASSTGQRSYEQYF
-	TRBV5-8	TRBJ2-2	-	TGTGCCAGCAGCACCGGGACTCGCACCGGGGAGCTGTTTTTT	CASSTGTRTGELFF
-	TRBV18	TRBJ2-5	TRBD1	TGTGCCAGCTCACGCGCCTCCGGGACAGGGGTCGAGACCCAGTACTTC	CASSRASGTGVETQYF
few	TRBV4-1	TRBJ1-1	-	TGCGCCAGCAGCCAACCAGATACGGGTAACACTGAAGCTTTCTTT	CASSQPDTGNTEAFF
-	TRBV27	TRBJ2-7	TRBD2	TGTGCCAGCAGCACCGGGACTAGCTCCTACGAGCAGTACTTC	CASSTGTSSYEQYF
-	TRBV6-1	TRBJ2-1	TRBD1	TGTGCCAGCAGTAGGGGGCTGGTCTACAATGAGCAGTTCTTC	CASSRGLVYNEQFF
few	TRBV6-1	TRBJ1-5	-	TGTGCCAGCAGTGACCTAGTAATCACTCAGCCCCAGCATTTT	CASSDLVITQPQHF
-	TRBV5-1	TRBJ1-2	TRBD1	TGCGCCAGCAGCTACACGGGACAGGGAAAAGGTTATGGCTACACCTTC	CASSYTGQGKGYGYTF
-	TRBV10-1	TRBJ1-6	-	TGCGCCAGCAGTGAAAGCGGGCATTCACCCCTCCACTTT	CASSESGHSPLHF
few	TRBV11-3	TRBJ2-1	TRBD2	TGTGCCAGCAGACTATCCGGGACTAGCGTACGCAATGAGCAGTTCTTC	CASRLSGTSVRNEQFF
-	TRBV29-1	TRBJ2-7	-	TGCAGCGTCGTTAGCATCGGGGGGCCAAACGAGCAGTACTTC	CSVVSIGGPNEQYF
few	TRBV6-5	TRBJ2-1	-	TGTGCCAGCAGTGGAGCCTACAATGAGCAGTTCTTC	CASSGAYNEQFF
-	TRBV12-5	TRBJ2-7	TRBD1	TGTGCTAGTGGTTTGACAGGGGTGCTGCACGAGCAGTACTTC	CASGLTGVLHEQYF